This TCR beta chain was sequenced during a study of Ad26.COV2.S vaccination and SARS-CoV-2 variants. In the study overall: Intramuscular Ad26.COV2.S at 5x10^10 or 1x10^11 viral particles.

The V gene lost 3 bases and the J gene lost 0 bases, with 15 bases spanning the gap. CDR1 is WNHNN and CDR2 is SYGVQD in the germline V gene (reference sequence). This CDR3 comprises 16 residues. Only in-frame clones appear in the TCRdb table, and some are missing; sequencing was by immunoSEQ multiplex PCR. The data show 440,000 or so clones, about 90% seen once. The count of this clone is one. Treatment noted: over 15 received Ad26.COV2.S at low or high dose, single or two shots; about 5 received placebo; per-sample allocation not given. Day 63 after the first vaccine or placebo injection was the time point for sampling.

Sequenced material: peripheral blood, taken in a trial of Ad26.COV2.S vaccine versus placebo. This sequence originates from a person aged 18-65 years who received the Ad26.COV2.S COVID-19 vaccine or a placebo. The chain recombines TRBV10-1 with TRBJ2-7; no reliable D call. Here the CDR3 reads CASSDYETLGSYEQYF. Written as DNA, the CDR3 is TGCGCCAGCAGTGACTATGAGACTCTGGGCTCCTACGAGCAGTACTTC.